A single sample is the source of the 25 T cell receptor beta chains below, sequenced in a study of blood T cells in healthy people across ages. A J-beta primer mix and a sample-barcoded 5' primer were used in a second PCR of roughly 7 to 12 cycles. TCRdb independently ran MiXCR on the 5' RACE reads; one entry per CDR3 protein. The sample has roughly 1.5 million distinct CDR3 sequences; roughly 43% are singletons. The source material was blood. These receptors were collected from a woman aged 18-29 years in good health.

The chain is built from TRBV20-1 and TRBJ2-7; 9 positions agree with TRBD1. Germline V gene sequence: CDR1 DFQATT, CDR2 SNEGSKA (reference sequence). Trimming at V came to 3 bases and at J to 1 base, leaving 7 bases not matched to a gene. This CDR3 has 15 amino acids. For the CDR3, the DNA is TGCAGTGCTAGCGACCCTGGACAGGGGTCCTACGAGCAGTACTTC. Its protein product is CSASDPGQGSYEQYF.

This clonotype was seen a few times. The rearrangement joins TRBV7-2 to TRBJ2-3; perhaps TRBD2 as D (6 bases). The CDR3 is 13 residues long. CDR1 and CDR2 (germline): SGHTA, FQGNSA. The V and J ends lost 8 bases and 3 bases respectively, with 12 bases between them. For the CDR3, the DNA is TGTGCCAGCGGGAGGCTAGCGACAGATACGCAGTATTTT. This sequence encodes CASGRLATDTQYF.

The chain joins TRBV7-9 to TRBJ2-1, with D unclear. Germline values: CDR1 SEHNR, CDR2 FQNEAQ (reference sequence). The CDR3 sequence is 14 residues long. Trimming took off 3 bases at V and 5 bases at J, with 11 bases between the two ends. The CDR3 DNA reads as TGTGCCAGCAGCTTTGCCTACTCGAACAATGAGCAGTTCTTC. This sequence encodes CASSFAYSNNEQFF. Drawing the rest from reference TRBV7-9 and TRBJ2-1, the complete variable domain is DTGVSQNPRHKITKRGQNVTFRCDPISEHNRLYWYRQTLGQGPEFLTYFQNEAQLEKSRLLSDRFSAERPKGSFSTLEIQRTEQGDSAMYLCASSFAYSNNEQFFGPGTRLTVL.

There are a few counts of this clonotype. The genes are TRBV11-2 and TRBJ2-7, with D possibly TRBD2 on 6 matching bases. Judging by the DNA end, TRBJ2-5 fits better; the J call may be wrong. CDR1 is SGHAT, CDR2 FQNNGV, per germline. CDR3 length: 15 residues. The CDR3 loop reads CASSLGDLLWGTQYF. CDR3 coding DNA: TGTGCCAGCAGCTTGGGGGACTTGCTCTGGGGGACCCAGTACTTC.

This clonotype occurred a few times. V usage is TRBV10-2 and J usage is TRBJ2-1; 13 bases line up with TRBD2. Looked up from germline, CDR1 is WSHSY and CDR2 is SAAADI. Unmatched junction bases numbered 2, after V lost 7 bases and J lost 2 bases. The CDR3 length is 15 residues. The CDR3 is CASMGLAGPYNEQFF. The CDR3 DNA reads as TGCGCCAGCATGGGACTAGCGGGGCCCTACAATGAGCAGTTCTTC.

The chain uses TRBV7-2 and TRBJ2-7; D perhaps matches TRBD2 (6 bases). The J call may not be correct, given that the DNA end is closer to TRBJ2-4. This CDR3 contains 14 residues. Germline CDR1 and CDR2: SGHTA and FQGNSA. CDR3 nucleotide sequence: TGTGCCAGCAGCGTAGAGGTTAAAGCGGGCATTCAGTACTTC. It yields the protein CASSVEVKAGIQYF.

This clonotype has more than one count but fewer than ten. One end of the junction varies from germline; a read error may be responsible. The chain joins TRBV3-1 to TRBJ1-2, with D hard to call. The CDR3 has 14 amino acids. The germline V gene encodes CDR1 LGHDT and CDR2 YNNKEL (reference sequence). CDR3 in DNA: TGTGTCAGCAGTGTCGACCTCAATAACTATGGCTACACCTTC. Amino acid sequence: CVSSVDLNNYGYTF.

The V gene is TRBV10-3, the J gene TRBJ2-2; 12 bases are shared with TRBD2. The J segment lost 5 bases and the V segment lost 0 bases, leaving 7 bases of the junction unmatched. In germline, CDR1 is ENHRY, CDR2 SYGVKD. CDR3 size: 18 residues. CDR3 coding DNA: TGTGCCATCAGTGAGTCGACACTAGCGGGAGGAGGGACCGGGGAGCTGTTTTTT. Amino acids: CAISESTLAGGGTGELFF.

V and J are TRBV27 and TRBJ1-5; D perhaps matches TRBD1 (6 bases). The V end lost 4 bases, the J end lost 5 bases, and 12 bases lay between the germline ends. The CDR3 length is 14 residues. From germline, CDR1 is MNHEY and CDR2 SMNVEV (reference sequence). This CDR3 is CASSSGTPYQPQHF. The CDR3 bases are TGTGCCAGCAGTTCCGGGACACCTTATCAGCCCCAGCATTTT.

This clonotype was seen only once. The chain is built from TRBV7-9 and TRBJ2-4, with D maybe TRBD2 (6 bases). The DNA end is a closer match to TRBJ2-7, so the J assignment may be wrong. Germline V gives CDR1 SEHNR, CDR2 FQNEAQ (reference sequence). This CDR3 region has 14 residues. CDR3 protein: CASSPRDWPYEQYF. Here the CDR3 DNA reads TGTGCCAGCAGCCCCCGGGACTGGCCCTACGAGCAGTACTTC.

Turning to this clonotype: An end of the junction does not agree with germline; a read error may underlie this. The gene calls are TRBV20-1 and TRBJ1-2, with 8 nucleotides matching TRBD1. Germline CDR1 is DFQATT and CDR2 is SNEGSKA (reference sequence). The CDR3 contains 12 residues. The DNA of the CDR3 is TGCAGGGCTAGGGCAGGGGGCTGGGGCTACACCTTC. It is translated as CRARAGGWGYTF.

The rearrangement uses TRBV11-1 and TRBJ2-4; TRBD2 matches 8 bases. This CDR3 has 16 amino acids. V dropped 5 bases and J dropped 1; count of bases not matched to a gene: 7. Germline assignment: CDR1 SGHAT and CDR2 FQDESV (reference sequence). The CDR3 bases are TGTGCCAGCAGCAGATCCAAGCGGGGGGCCAAAAACATTCAGTACTTC. It codes for CASSRSKRGAKNIQYF.

The rearrangement links TRBV20-1 to TRBJ2-4; 7 nucleotides line up with TRBD2. CDR1 and CDR2 from the germline V gene are DFQATT and SNEGSKA (reference sequence). The V gene end was trimmed by 4 bases and the J gene end by 2 bases; junction bases not matched to a gene: 5. The CDR3 covers 14 residues. This CDR3 is CSATAGVTKNIQYF. The CDR3 DNA reads as TGCAGTGCTACTGCGGGAGTAACCAAAAACATTCAGTACTTC.

The chain recombines TRBV5-1 with TRBJ1-1; 7 positions match TRBD1. The CDR3 has 15 amino acids. The V gene end was trimmed by 2 bases and the J gene end by 7 bases; junction bases not matched to a gene: 11. Germline CDR1 is SGHRS and CDR2 is YFSETQ. CDR3 DNA sequence: TGCGCCAGCAGCTTTCCGGGACAGCCTCCTCTTGAAGCTTTCTTT. Its protein is CASSFPGQPPLEAFF.

The V and J genes are TRBV15 and TRBJ1-5, with D unclear. The CDR3 contains 13 residues. CDR1 LNHNV and CDR2 YYDKDF come from the germline V gene (reference sequence). V lost 5 bases to trimming and J lost 1 base, with 6 bases between them. CDR3 DNA: TGTGCCACCAGCGTCGACAGCAATCAGCCCCAGCATTTT. Protein: CATSVDSNQPQHF.

The gene calls are TRBV2 and TRBJ2-5; 11 bases line up with TRBD1. Germline trimming cut 4 bases from V and 5 bases from J; bases unmatched to any gene: 3. The germline CDR1 and CDR2 sequences are SNHLY and FYNNEI. The length of the CDR3 is 14 residues. As DNA, the CDR3 is TGTGCCAGCAGTGCGGACAGGGGGCTGGAGACCCAGTACTTC. Encoded protein: CASSADRGLETQYF.

This rearrangement joins TRBV28 to TRBJ1-4, with unresolved D. Trimming shortened V by 6 bases and J by 8 bases, and 10 bases separated the two germline ends. The CDR3 contains 12 residues. Germline CDR1 reads MDHEN; CDR2 reads SYDVKM. CDR3 sequence: CASSSPQEKLFF. The CDR3 DNA reads as TGTGCCAGCAGCTCCCCCCAGGAAAAACTGTTTTTT.

The chain joins TRBV2 to TRBJ2-1, with D possibly matching TRBD2 (6 bases). CDR1 and CDR2 from the germline V gene are SNHLY and FYNNEI. The CDR3 sequence is 13 residues long. V dropped 6 bases and J dropped 5 bases, with 11 bases sitting between them. The CDR3 DNA is TGTGCCAGCAGGGGAGGTCCGAACAATGAGCAGTTCTTC. Protein product: CASRGGPNNEQFF.

This clonotype was counted between two and nine times. CDR3 coding DNA: TGTGCCAGCAGCGGTAGCCGGGCAGCAACCTACGAGCAGTACTTC. This translates into CASSGSRAATYEQYF. J is TRBJ2-7 and V is TRBV7-9; unclear D gene. Trimming removed 5 bases from V and 2 bases from J, with 16 bases in between. This CDR3 region has 15 residues. Germline V gives CDR1 SEHNR, CDR2 FQNEAQ (reference sequence).

This chain uses TRBV4-1 with TRBJ2-1; 7 bases fit TRBD2. Germline V gives CDR1 MGHRA, CDR2 YSYEKL. With 2 bases clipped from V and 0 bases from J, the junction kept 4 bases outside the gene matches. The CDR3 loop spans 16 amino acids. CDR3 protein: CASSQSTGGSYNEQFF. In DNA form, the CDR3 reads TGCGCCAGCAGCCAATCGACGGGAGGCTCCTACAATGAGCAGTTCTTC.

This clonotype has a handful of counts. CDR3 in amino acids: CASSQDLGLARYEQYF. The CDR3 nucleotides are TGTGCCAGCAGCCAAGATCTTGGACTAGCTAGGTACGAGCAGTACTTC. The rearrangement uses TRBV3-1 and TRBJ2-7; 8 bases are shared with TRBD2. With 0 bases clipped from V and 4 bases from J, the junction kept 8 bases outside the gene matches. Looked up from germline, CDR1 is LGHDT and CDR2 is YNNKEL (reference sequence). The CDR3 sequence is 16 residues long.

This clonotype has only a few counts. The chain carries TRBV27 and TRBJ2-3; 9 nucleotides match TRBD2. V was clipped by 0 bases and J by 4 bases; unmatched bases: 5. Germline CDR1 reads MNHEY; CDR2 reads SMNVEV (reference sequence). CDR3 length equals 16 residues. CDR3 sequence reads: CASSLSGLAGSDTQYF. DNA for the CDR3: TGTGCCAGCAGTTTATCAGGCCTAGCGGGGTCAGATACGCAGTATTTT.

This chain connects TRBV28 to TRBJ2-7; D call uncertain. Germline CDR1 reads MDHEN; CDR2 reads SYDVKM. V dropped 5 bases and J dropped 3 bases, with 11 bases sitting between them. CDR3 length: 13 residues. The chain's CDR3 is CASSVPAFYEQYF. CDR3 bases: TGTGCCAGCAGTGTACCCGCGTTCTACGAGCAGTACTTC.

DNA of the CDR3: TGTGCCAGCAGTCTGGTGGATGTGGTGACCGGGGAGCTGTTTTTT. It yields the protein CASSLVDVVTGELFF. The chain couples TRBV27 to TRBJ2-2; D remains ambiguous. CDR3 length: 15 amino acids. CDR1 and CDR2 (germline): MNHEY, SMNVEV (reference sequence). The V and J ends lost 5 bases and 5 bases respectively, with 15 bases between them.

The V call is TRBV20-1, the J call TRBJ2-1; TRBD1 matches 8 bases. Germline V gives CDR1 DFQATT, CDR2 SNEGSKA (reference sequence). The V gene end was trimmed by 2 bases and the J gene end by 6 bases; junction bases not matched to a gene: 6. The CDR3 runs 14 residues. Here the CDR3 reads CSARYGTGVNEQFF. The CDR3, as DNA: TGCAGTGCTAGATACGGGACAGGCGTCAATGAGCAGTTCTTC.